Presented here are 16 T cell receptor beta chains from one specimen sequenced in a study of blood T cell repertoires in COVID-19. Clones were read by immunoSEQ multiplex PCR, and TCRdb kept only the in-frame ones, dropping some. The table includes almost 45,000 clones, over 65% detected once. The sample taken for sequencing was peripheral blood. The receptors were gathered from a man at least 80 years old with acute or convalescent COVID-19.

The chain employs TRBV10-3 and TRBJ2-1; 9 bases are a match to TRBD1. Germline assignment: CDR1 ENHRY and CDR2 SYGVKD. V shed 2 bases and J 5 bases; nucleotides not matched to a gene: 4. CDR3 length equals 15 residues. As DNA, the CDR3 is TGTGCCATCAGTGAGAGGGACAGGGTGAACAATGAGCAGTTCTTC. As protein: CAISERDRVNNEQFF.

The V and J genes are TRBV19 and TRBJ1-6, with D possibly matching TRBD1 (5 bases). In germline, CDR1 is LNHDA, CDR2 SQIVND (reference sequence). Trimming took off 3 bases at V and 10 bases at J, with 10 bases between the two ends. The CDR3 spans 13 residues. The CDR3 reads CASSIQGNSPLHF. CDR3 bases: TGTGCCAGTAGTATCCAGGGAAACTCACCCCTCCACTTT.

The genes are TRBV9 and TRBJ2-7; weak D call: TRBD1 (6 bases). The CDR3 has 14 residues. From germline, CDR1 is SGDLS and CDR2 YYNGEE. The V end lost 0 bases, the J end lost 6 bases, and 13 bases lay between the germline ends. This CDR3 reads CASSVDGRGGEQYF. The CDR3 DNA reads TGTGCCAGCAGCGTAGATGGCAGGGGTGGCGAGCAGTACTTC.

A few counts support this clone. The chain combines TRBV2 with TRBJ1-5; 7 nucleotides agree with TRBD1. Trimming cost V 6 bases and J 0 bases; bases outside gene matches: 8. This CDR3 contains 16 residues. Germline V lookup: CDR1 SNHLY, CDR2 FYNNEI. CDR3 bases: TGTGCCAGCAGCAGGGACAGTAGTTATAGCAATCAGCCCCAGCATTTT. This codes for CASSRDSSYSNQPQHF.

This chain links TRBV13 with TRBJ2-5; no clear D gene. The CDR3 is 13 amino acids. The V end was cut by 7 bases, the J end by 5 bases, with 14 bases between. Germline loops: CDR1 PRHDT, CDR2 FYEKMQ (reference sequence). Here the CDR3 DNA reads TGTGCCAGCATCGCCCCCCTCGGGGAGACCCAGTACTTC. Protein sequence: CASIAPLGETQYF.

The chain combines TRBV6-1 with TRBJ1-4; D may be TRBD1 (5 bases). The CDR3 runs 15 residues. Germline assignment: CDR1 MNHNS and CDR2 SASEGT. The V end lost 1 base, the J end lost 4 bases, and 10 bases lay between the germline ends. This CDR3 is CASSEGGLINEKLFF. The CDR3 coding sequence is TGTGCCAGCAGTGAAGGGGGACTGATTAATGAAAAACTGTTTTTT.

CDR3 sequence: CASSLQPVGANVLTF. The CDR3 DNA reads TGCGCCAGCAGCTTGCAACCGGTTGGGGCCAACGTCCTGACTTTC. V usage is TRBV5-1 and J usage is TRBJ2-6; D remains ambiguous. Germline assignment: CDR1 SGHRS and CDR2 YFSETQ. This CDR3 has 15 residues. The V end was cut by 1 base, the J end by 3 bases, with 8 bases between.

This chain uses TRBV3-1 (or the pseudogene TRBV3-2) with TRBJ1-4; D is perhaps TRBD1 (6 bases). The CDR3 covers 14 residues. Germline loops: CDR1 LGHDT, CDR2 YNNKEL (reference sequence). V shed 5 bases and J shed 5 bases, with 12 bases lying between them. CDR3 DNA: TGTGCCAGCAGCTCGGGACACCGGAATGAAAAACTGTTTTTT. This codes for CASSSGHRNEKLFF.

V and J are TRBV7-2 and TRBJ1-2; 7 bases are a match to TRBD1. The germline V gene has CDR1 SGHTA and CDR2 FQGNSA. The ends lost 5 bases at V and 3 bases at J; junction bases unmatched: 9. The CDR3 totals 15 residues. The CDR3 bases are TGTGCCAGCAGCACTCGGACAGGCGATCACTATGGCTACACCTTC. Residues: CASSTRTGDHYGYTF.

The V gene is TRBV28, the J gene TRBJ2-7, with 7 nucleotides matching TRBD2. Trimming took 6 bases from V and 9 from J; bases not matched to a gene: 14. Germline CDR1 is MDHEN and CDR2 is SYDVKM. The CDR3 is 14 residues long. The CDR3 DNA sequence: TGTGCCAGCAGGCTTGGGTCGCAGCGGGATACGCAGTACTTC. It translates to CASRLGSQRDTQYF. The whole variable domain, filled in from reference TRBV28 and TRBJ2-7, reads DVKVTQSSRYLVKRTGEKVFLECVQDMDHENMFWYRQDPGLGLRLIYFSYDVKMKEKGDIPEGYSVSREKKERFSLILESASTNQTSMYLCASRLGSQRDTQYFGPGTRLTVT.

V usage is TRBV7-9 and J usage is TRBJ2-3; D is possibly TRBD2 (6 bases). Trimming took 10 bases from V and 6 from J, leaving 14 bases between them. Germline CDR1 and CDR2: SEHNR and FQNEAQ (reference sequence). CDR3 size: 12 residues. The CDR3 loop reads CATQGGADTQYF. The CDR3 bases are TGTGCCACTCAGGGCGGGGCCGATACGCAGTATTTT.

The CDR3 DNA sequence: TGTGCCAGCAGTTACTCGAGGCAGGCGGGTTACGAGCAGTACTTC. Residues: CASSYSRQAGYEQYF. This rearrangement joins TRBV6-5 to TRBJ2-7, with D possibly being TRBD2 (5 bases). This CDR3 is built from 15 residues. V was pared by 0 bases and J by 4 bases, with 13 bases between. From germline, CDR1 is MNHEY and CDR2 SVGAGI.

This clone was counted between two and nine times. V usage is TRBV6-6 and J usage is TRBJ1-6; tentative D call: TRBD1 (6 bases). Trimming took off 6 bases at V and 7 bases at J, with 19 bases between the two ends. This CDR3 is 16 amino acids long. Germline V gene sequence: CDR1 MNHNY, CDR2 SVGAGI (reference sequence). The chain's CDR3 is CASSPQGGGGNSPLHF. The CDR3 coding sequence is TGTGCCAGCAGCCCCCAGGGAGGGGGGGGCAATTCACCCCTCCACTTT.

In this sample, this clone turned up a few times. The chain recombines TRBV6-4 with TRBJ1-2; perhaps TRBD1 as D (5 bases). Germline V gene lookup returns CDR1 MRHNA and CDR2 SNTAGT. V was shortened by 3 bases and J by 8 bases, with 16 bases between the two germline ends. The CDR3 length is 14 residues. The CDR3: CASSELPGMGGYTF. CDR3 in DNA: TGTGCCAGCAGTGAGCTTCCAGGGATGGGAGGCTACACCTTC.

This clone came up a few times. CDR3 in amino acids: CASARDRPYTEAFF. CDR3 in DNA: TGTGCCAGTGCCAGGGACAGGCCTTACACTGAAGCTTTCTTT. The chain is built from TRBV19 and TRBJ1-1, with TRBD1 matching 8 bases. CDR3 size: 14 residues. Looked up from germline, CDR1 is LNHDA and CDR2 is SQIVND (reference sequence). Trimming took 8 bases from V and 3 from J; bases not matched to a gene: 8. Drawing the rest from reference TRBV19 and TRBJ1-1, the complete variable domain is DGGITQSPKYLFRKEGQNVTLSCEQNLNHDAMYWYRQDPGQGLRLIYYSQIVNDFQKGDIAEGYSVSREKKESFPLTVTSAQKNPTAFYLCASARDRPYTEAFFGQGTRLTVV.

This clone was seen a handful of times. The gene calls are TRBV29-1 and TRBJ2-7; 12 bases agree with TRBD2. The V gene's germline CDR1 is SQVTM and CDR2 ANQGSEA. V was pared by 8 bases and J by 2 bases, with 7 bases of the junction left unmatched. This CDR3 is built from 14 residues. CDR3 sequence: CSTTSGSGTYEQYF. In DNA, the CDR3 is TGCAGCACGACTAGCGGGAGTGGGACCTACGAGCAGTACTTC.